This TCR beta chain was captured by sequencing in a study of T cells in Graves' hyperthyroidism and ophthalmopathy. General study findings and limits: Before onset, ophthalmopathy was predicted by the model a median approximately 6.5 months earlier. In simple terms, a model built on 13 V-J features told ophthalmopathy apart from stable hyperthyroidism.

In germline, CDR1 is MDHEN, CDR2 SYDVKM. Trimming removed 6 bases at V and 5 bases at J, with 13 bases between. This CDR3 region has 14 residues. Turning to this clonotype: Its antigen remains unidentified.

Graves' hyperthyroidism qualified as stable when ophthalmopathy did not progress within 18 months. The study enrolled patients aged 18 to 65 with newly diagnosed hyperthyroidism of under 2 months' duration. RNA transcripts gave rise to amplified TCR beta CDR3 regions. When the TCR CDR3 underwent first-round RT-PCR, the HTBI primer set was used. TCRdb processed the multiplex PCR reads anew with MiXCR; each CDR3 protein has one entry. Of 45,000 to 55,000 distinct CDR3 sequences in the sample, 45% to 65% are singletons; the top ten hold approximately 30%. This chain connects TRBV28 to TRBJ1-4; a possible D gene is TRBD1 (6 bases). What was sequenced was peripheral blood or thyroid tissue (not recorded which). This clonotype originated in a man aged 18 to 29 with Graves' hyperthyroidism. CDR3 amino acids: CASRTGHLNEKLFF. The CDR3, as DNA: TGTGCCAGCAGGACGGGACACCTAAATGAAAAACTGTTTTTT. Full variable domain (missing parts from reference TRBV28 and TRBJ1-4): DVKVTQSSRYLVKRTGEKVFLECVQDMDHENMFWYRQDPGLGLRLIYFSYDVKMKEKGDIPEGYSVSREKKERFSLILESASTNQTSMYLCASRTGHLNEKLFFGSGTQLSVL.